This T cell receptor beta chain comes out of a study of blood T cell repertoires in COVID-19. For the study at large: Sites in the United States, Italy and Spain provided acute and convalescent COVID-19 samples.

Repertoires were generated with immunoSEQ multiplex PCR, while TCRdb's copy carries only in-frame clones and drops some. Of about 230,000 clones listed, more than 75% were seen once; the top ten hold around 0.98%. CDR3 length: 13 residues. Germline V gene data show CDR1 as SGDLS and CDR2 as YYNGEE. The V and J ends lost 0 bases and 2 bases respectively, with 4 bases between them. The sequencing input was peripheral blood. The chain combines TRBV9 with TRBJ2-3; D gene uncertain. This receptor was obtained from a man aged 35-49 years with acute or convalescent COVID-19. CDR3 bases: TGTGCCAGCAGCGTAGAATACACAGATACGCAGTATTTT. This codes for CASSVEYTDTQYF.